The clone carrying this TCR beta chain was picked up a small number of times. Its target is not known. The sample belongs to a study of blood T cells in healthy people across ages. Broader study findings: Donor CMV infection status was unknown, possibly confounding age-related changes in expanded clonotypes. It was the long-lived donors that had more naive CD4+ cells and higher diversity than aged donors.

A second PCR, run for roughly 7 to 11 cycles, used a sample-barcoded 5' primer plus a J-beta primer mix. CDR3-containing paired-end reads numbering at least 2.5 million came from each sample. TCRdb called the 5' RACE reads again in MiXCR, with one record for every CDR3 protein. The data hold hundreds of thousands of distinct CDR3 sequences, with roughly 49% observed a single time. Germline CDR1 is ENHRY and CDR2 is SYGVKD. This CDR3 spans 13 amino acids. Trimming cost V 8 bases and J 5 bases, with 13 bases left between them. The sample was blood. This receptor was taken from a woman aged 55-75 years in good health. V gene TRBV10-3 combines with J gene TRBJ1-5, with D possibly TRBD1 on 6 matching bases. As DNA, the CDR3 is TGTGCCATCGCTCAGGGGAAAGATCAGCCCCAGCATTTT. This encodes CAIAQGKDQPQHF.